These T cell receptor beta chains were read from a single sample in a study of blood T cell repertoires in COVID-19. Clones were sequenced by immunoSEQ multiplex PCR, and TCRdb holds only the in-frame ones, with some missing. This sample has hundreds of thousands of clones, with around nine tenths found just once. What was sequenced was peripheral blood. Source of these receptors: a woman in her seventies with COVID-19, enrolled during active disease. Each CDR3 is given with its conserved first and last residue. Each record gives: V gene, CDR3 protein.

TRBV27 | CASSPLAGRSTDTQYF
TRBV12-3/TRBV12-4 | CASRPGPGELFF
TRBV19 | CASSISGRWESGTGELFF
TRBV28 | CASSLRGNEKLFF
TRBV4-1 | CASSRIAGTGFYEQYF
TRBV5-1 | CASSSLAGAYTDTQYF
TRBV5-1 | CASSFDNRENTEAFF
TRBV3-1/TRBV3-2 | CASSQALAGVTDTQYF
TRBV7-7 | CASSALGQGQETQYF
TRBV18 | CASSLRQDFYGYTF
TRBV4-2 | CASSQDREYTDTQYF
TRBV19 | CASSIEISNYGYTF
TRBV28 | CASSSGVQGNSPLHF
TRBV9 | CASSGSRSGNTIYF
TRBV30 | CAGGRGVAGNTIYF
TRBV6-2/TRBV6-3 | CASSYDDFNYGYTF
TRBV6-5 | CASSHDTYYEQYF
TRBV6-5 | CASSYIQGANYGYTF
TRBV27 | CASSQTGTSRYTDTQYF
TRBV7-9 | CASSLVFSTDRGLDQPQHF
TRBV7-2 | CASSLRAGGPKETQYF
TRBV10-3 | CAILGQGGTEAFF
TRBV30 | CAWSVKSGGQNTEAFF
TRBV18 | CASSPPMGTENSPLHF
TRBV7-9 | CASSLGTGTEAFF
TRBV29-1 | CSVWTDLNTEAFF
TRBV13 | CASSLSSGGASYNEQFF
TRBV24-1 | CATSGPRGQVQETQYF
TRBV2 | CASSDRAGVSDTQYF
TRBV7-2 | CASSLVGGPSHEQFF
TRBV6-5 | CASSYSVTTNEKLFF
TRBV7-2 | CASSLSGGTDTQYF
TRBV27 | CASSLWGQGVSNQPQHF
TRBV27 | CASRTREGPQHF
TRBV4-1 | CASSREAGGRGTQYF
TRBV5-8 | CASSLAGYETDTQYF
TRBV6-5 | CASRAGATEAFF
TRBV27 | CATYERGQPNSPLHF
TRBV4-1 | CASSQFRQGEVEQYF
TRBV10-2 | CASRLQGANQPQHF